The 26 T cell receptor beta chains reported below all come from one sample, sequenced in a study of cytomegalovirus exposure and HLA in healthy donors (dated by TCRdb to the late 2010s). Library creation used the immunoSEQ multiplex PCR assay. TCRdb limited this immuneACCESS table to in-frame rearrangements with V and J called. A share of clones is missing; checked studies link under half to unresolved V genes, and the rest is unexplained. This sample holds 250,000 or so clones; around 89% were observed only once. Around 0.34% of the sample rests with the top ten. The sequencing input was PBMCs. The receptor source for this set is a woman aged 18-30 years in good health and CMV-seronegative.

The chain couples TRBV7-6 to TRBJ2-1, with D possibly matching TRBD2 (7 bases). There are 16 residues in the CDR3. CDR1 and CDR2 from the germline V gene are SGHVS and FNYEAQ. V gave up 2 bases and J gave up 8 bases, with 19 bases separating them. CDR3 coding DNA: TGTGCCAGCAGCTTACGGGCAGGGGAAAGCGGGGATGAGCAGTTCTTC. Translation gives CASSLRAGESGDEQFF.

The chain joins TRBV19 to TRBJ2-7; TRBD2 matches at 12 bases. CDR1 is LNHDA and CDR2 is SQIVND in the germline V gene (reference sequence). This CDR3 comprises 14 residues. V shed 1 base and J 5 bases; nucleotides not matched to a gene: 0. The CDR3 loop is CASSIGTSGDEQYF. The CDR3 DNA reads as TGTGCCAGTAGTATAGGGACTAGCGGGGACGAGCAGTACTTC. Supplemented by reference TRBV19 and TRBJ2-7, the full variable domain reads DGGITQSPKYLFRKEGQNVTLSCEQNLNHDAMYWYRQDPGQGLRLIYYSQIVNDFQKGDIAEGYSVSREKKESFPLTVTSAQKNPTAFYLCASSIGTSGDEQYFGPGTRLTVT.

With respect to this clone: Other nucleotide sequences in the sample specify the same CDR3. The chain carries TRBV18 and TRBJ2-7; tentative D call: TRBD1 (6 bases). Germline V gene data show CDR1 as KGHSH and CDR2 as LQKENI. There are 15 residues in the CDR3. V was trimmed by 0 bases and J by 4 bases, leaving 13 bases between them. The CDR3 region has the DNA TGTGCCAGCTCACCACCTCAGGGGCCCCCTTACGAGCAGTACTTC. Translating it yields CASSPPQGPPYEQYF.

V usage is TRBV6-6 and J usage is TRBJ1-5; D unclear. The CDR3 length is 14 residues. The germline CDR1 and CDR2 sequences are MNHNY and SVGAGI (reference sequence). Trimming cost V 5 bases and J 0 bases, with 8 bases left between them. This chain's CDR3 is CASSRGNSNQPQHF. The CDR3 DNA is TGTGCCAGCAGTCGGGGTAATAGCAATCAGCCCCAGCATTTT.

Only one count was recorded for this clone. The rearrangement links TRBV28 to TRBJ1-2; D is ambiguous. Deletions cut 1 base from V and 4 bases from J, with 10 bases between. This CDR3 contains 14 residues. Germline V gives CDR1 MDHEN, CDR2 SYDVKM. CDR3: CASSLFTDLYGYTF. The CDR3 DNA is TGTGCCAGCAGTTTATTTACAGACCTCTATGGCTACACCTTC.

This clone was picked up one time. The gene calls are TRBV28 and TRBJ2-5, with D maybe TRBD1 (6 bases). The CDR3 is made up of 12 amino acids. Per the germline V gene, CDR1 is MDHEN and CDR2 is SYDVKM. The CDR3 spells CASGAYQETQYF. Here the CDR3 DNA reads TGTGCGTCAGGGGCGTACCAAGAGACCCAGTACTTC.

The V call is TRBV9, the J call TRBJ2-2; TRBD1 agrees at 7 bases. This CDR3 spans 15 amino acids. Germline lookup yields CDR1 SGDLS and CDR2 YYNGEE. Losses at the gene ends were 2 bases for V and 3 bases for J; bases not matched to a gene: 4. The DNA for the CDR3 is TGTGCCAGCAGCGTCCGGGACAGAGACACCGGGGAGCTGTTTTTT. It is translated as CASSVRDRDTGELFF. The entire variable domain, with the rest obtained from reference TRBV9 and TRBJ2-2, is as follows: DSGVTQTPKHLITATGQRVTLRCSPRSGDLSVYWYQQSLDQGLQFLIQYYNGEERAKGNILERFSAQQFPDLHSELNLSSLELGDSALYFCASSVRDRDTGELFFGEGSRLTVL.

This chain uses TRBV7-8 with TRBJ1-1; D call uncertain. This CDR3 spans 15 amino acids. Germline CDR1 and CDR2: SGHVS and FQNEAQ. The ends were cut back, 1 base at V and 3 bases at J, with 12 bases in the middle. This chain's CDR3 is CASSLGATGYTEAFF. The CDR3, as DNA: TGTGCCAGCAGCTTAGGGGCGACGGGGTACACTGAAGCTTTCTTT.

This chain connects TRBV27 to TRBJ1-1; D is possibly TRBD1 (5 bases). CDR1 is MNHEY and CDR2 is SMNVEV in the germline V gene (reference sequence). The CDR3 sequence is 14 residues long. V was trimmed by 6 bases and J by 0 bases, leaving 11 bases between them. CDR3 protein: CASRGLSLNTEAFF. Written as DNA, the CDR3 is TGTGCCAGCAGGGGACTTTCTTTGAACACTGAAGCTTTCTTT.

The chain couples TRBV6-5 to TRBJ1-2; no clear D gene. This CDR3 region has 14 residues. Trimming took 2 bases from V and 8 from J, leaving 15 bases between them. Germline CDR1 reads MNHEY; CDR2 reads SVGAGI. For the CDR3, the DNA is TGTGCCAGCAGTTACAATGGTTACGGAGGGGGCTACACCTTC. Encoded protein: CASSYNGYGGGYTF.

The chain is built from TRBV2 and TRBJ1-4; no definite D call. V shed 4 bases and J shed 0 bases, with 6 bases lying between them. The CDR3 is made up of 14 amino acids. Germline V gene lookup returns CDR1 SNHLY and CDR2 FYNNEI. The CDR3 DNA is TGTGCCAGCAGTGTGCGGCCAACTAATGAAAAACTGTTTTTT. Protein: CASSVRPTNEKLFF.

This clone was found once. The genes are TRBV10-3 and TRBJ1-6; weak D call: TRBD1 (6 bases). V was pared by 3 bases and J by 0 bases, with 6 bases between. Germline V gives CDR1 ENHRY, CDR2 SYGVKD. This CDR3 has 15 residues. The CDR3 DNA reads as TGTGCCATCAGTGAACAGGGCTCCTATAATTCACCCCTCCACTTT. Translated: CAISEQGSYNSPLHF.

The V and J genes are TRBV5-1 and TRBJ2-3, with TRBD2 matching over 9 bases. The length of the CDR3 is 15 residues. Germline loops: CDR1 SGHRS, CDR2 YFSETQ. Trimming removed 2 bases from V and 5 bases from J; junction bases left unmatched: 6. As DNA, the CDR3 is TGCGCCAGCAGCTTTATAGCGGGGGAGGGAGATACGCAGTATTTT. It encodes CASSFIAGEGDTQYF.

The CDR3 spells CASIPRDPYNEQFF. CDR3 coding DNA: TGTGCCAGCATCCCCAGGGATCCCTACAATGAGCAGTTCTTC. The V call is TRBV2, the J call TRBJ2-1, with D maybe TRBD1 (5 bases). Germline CDR1 reads SNHLY; CDR2 reads FYNNEI. This CDR3 is built from 14 residues. V shed 7 bases and J shed 2 bases, with 12 bases lying between them.

The chain combines TRBV29-1 with TRBJ2-3; D is perhaps TRBD2 (6 bases). The V end lost 4 bases, the J end lost 6 bases, and 8 bases lay between the germline ends. CDR3 length equals 11 residues. The germline V gene has CDR1 SQVTM and CDR2 ANQGSEA. This CDR3 reads CSVVSGDTQYF. The CDR3 DNA reads as TGCAGCGTTGTTAGCGGCGATACGCAGTATTTT.

This chain connects TRBV10-3 to TRBJ2-5; 9 bases agree with TRBD2. The CDR3 spans 15 residues. V lost 0 bases to trimming and J lost 5 bases; unmatched junction nucleotides: 4. Per the germline V gene, CDR1 is ENHRY and CDR2 is SYGVKD. CDR3 in amino acids: CAISESAGGGETQYF. The DNA for the CDR3 is TGTGCCATCAGTGAGTCTGCGGGGGGGGGCGAGACCCAGTACTTC.

In this sample, this clone turned up a few times. The V and J genes are TRBV6-5 and TRBJ1-6; the D gene is possibly TRBD1 (6 bases). Trimming took off 6 bases at V and 7 bases at J, with 13 bases between the two ends. Germline-derived CDR1 and CDR2 are MNHEY and SVGAGI. This CDR3 region has 14 residues. The CDR3 DNA reads TGTGCCAGCAGACGACGAACAGGGAATTCACCCCTCCACTTT. Protein sequence: CASRRRTGNSPLHF.

The chain is built from TRBV11-1 and TRBJ2-7, with 14 bases aligning to TRBD2. Germline V gives CDR1 SGHAT, CDR2 FQDESV (reference sequence). The CDR3 sequence is 16 residues long. With V trimmed by 6 bases and J by 0 bases, 4 bases remained unmatched. CDR3 region: CASRGLAGAASYEQYF. In DNA, the CDR3 is TGTGCCAGCAGGGGACTAGCGGGGGCCGCCTCCTACGAGCAGTACTTC.

In DNA form, the CDR3 reads TGCAGCGTTGTGAAGGGTGGGGGCCGCTCCTACAATGAGCAGTTCTTC. Translating it yields CSVVKGGGRSYNEQFF. This chain uses TRBV29-1 with TRBJ2-1; the D gene is possibly TRBD1 (6 bases). CDR1 and CDR2 from the germline V gene are SQVTM and ANQGSEA. Trimming removed 4 bases at V and 0 bases at J, with 16 bases between. The CDR3 is 16 amino acids.

The V gene is TRBV7-2, the J gene TRBJ1-5, with TRBD1 as a possible D gene (5 bases). The length of the CDR3 is 15 residues. CDR1 is SGHTA and CDR2 is FQGNSA in the germline V gene. Trimming shortened V by 2 bases and J by 1 base, and 9 bases separated the two germline ends. The CDR3 DNA follows: TGTGCCAGCAGCTTACAGGGAATGAGCAATCAGCCCCAGCATTTT. Residues: CASSLQGMSNQPQHF.

This clone occurred once. This chain joins TRBV27 and TRBJ2-2; 7 bases agree with TRBD1. V dropped 5 bases and J dropped 4; count of bases not matched to a gene: 10. This CDR3 region has 16 residues. Germline assignment: CDR1 MNHEY and CDR2 SMNVEV (reference sequence). CDR3 nucleotides: TGTGCCAGCAGTCCGGGACAGCTCTCGGGCACCGGGGAGCTGTTTTTT. Residues: CASSPGQLSGTGELFF.

The gene calls are TRBV7-2 and TRBJ1-2, with TRBD1 as a possible D gene (5 bases). Trimming removed 5 bases from V and 5 bases from J, with 12 bases in between. The CDR3 totals 13 residues. CDR1 and CDR2 (germline): SGHTA, FQGNSA. DNA of the CDR3: TGTGCCAGCAGCCGCGCGGGGGAATATGGCTACACCTTC. As protein: CASSRAGEYGYTF. Filled out from reference TRBV7-2 and TRBJ1-2, the complete variable domain reads GAGVSQSPSNKVTEKGKDVELRCDPISGHTALYWYRQSLGQGLEFLIYFQGNSAPDKSGLPSDRFSAERTGGSVSTLTIQRTQQEDSAVYLCASSRAGEYGYTFGSGTRLTVV.

The genes are TRBV9 and TRBJ2-5; 15 bases are shared with TRBD2. The CDR3 contains 18 residues. The germline gives CDR1 SGDLS, CDR2 YYNGEE. V lost 0 bases, J lost 3 bases, and 6 bases stayed unmatched. The CDR3, as DNA: TGTGCCAGCAGCGTAGGGGGACTAGCGGGGGGATCGGAAGAGACCCAGTACTTC. Its translation is CASSVGGLAGGSEETQYF.

The rearrangement uses TRBV9 and TRBJ1-2, with 7 bases aligning to TRBD1. The CDR3 is 16 amino acids. The germline gives CDR1 SGDLS, CDR2 YYNGEE. The ends lost 0 bases at V and 0 bases at J; junction bases unmatched: 5. The CDR3 DNA sequence: TGTGCCAGCAGCGTAGGGGACAGACCTCCTAACTATGGCTACACCTTC. Its translation is CASSVGDRPPNYGYTF.

V gene TRBV28 combines with J gene TRBJ1-5; 8 bases map to TRBD1. Looked up from germline, CDR1 is MDHEN and CDR2 is SYDVKM. CDR3 length: 15 residues. Unmatched junction bases numbered 5, after V lost 6 bases and J lost 1 base. DNA for the CDR3: TGTGCCAGCAGGCCAGGGGGCGTAAGCAATCAGCCCCAGCATTTT. Protein sequence: CASRPGGVSNQPQHF.

This clone was detected once. The CDR3 protein is CASGGSGQETQYF. The CDR3 DNA is TGTGCCAGCGGAGGTAGCGGCCAAGAGACCCAGTACTTC. The chain carries TRBV7-9 and TRBJ2-5; tentatively, D is TRBD2 (6 bases). Germline assignment: CDR1 SEHNR and CDR2 FQNEAQ (reference sequence). V was cut by 8 bases and J by 1 base, with 11 bases left in between. This CDR3 contains 13 residues.